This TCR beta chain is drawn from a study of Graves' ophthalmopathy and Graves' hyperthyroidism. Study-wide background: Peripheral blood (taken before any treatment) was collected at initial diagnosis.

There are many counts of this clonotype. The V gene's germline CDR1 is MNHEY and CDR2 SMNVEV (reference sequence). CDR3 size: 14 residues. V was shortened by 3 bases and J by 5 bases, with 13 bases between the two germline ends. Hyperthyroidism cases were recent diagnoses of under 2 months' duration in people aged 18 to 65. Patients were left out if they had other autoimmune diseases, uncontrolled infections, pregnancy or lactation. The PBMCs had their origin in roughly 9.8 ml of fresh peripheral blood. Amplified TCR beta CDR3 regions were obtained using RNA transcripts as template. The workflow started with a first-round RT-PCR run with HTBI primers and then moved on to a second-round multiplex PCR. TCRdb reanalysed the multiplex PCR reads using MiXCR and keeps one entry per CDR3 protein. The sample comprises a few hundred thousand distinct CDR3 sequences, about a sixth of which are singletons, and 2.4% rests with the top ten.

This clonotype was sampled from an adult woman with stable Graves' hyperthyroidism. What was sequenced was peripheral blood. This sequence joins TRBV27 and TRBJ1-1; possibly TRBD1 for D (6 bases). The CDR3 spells CASSLRGGGTEAFF. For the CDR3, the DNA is TGTGCCAGCAGTTTGAGGGGGGGAGGGACTGAAGCTTTCTTT.